This TCR beta chain was sequenced during a study of identical twins. Template switching, a step in the protocol, added a universal primer site, and cDNA carried unique molecular identifiers. Using its own MiXCR run on the 5' RACE reads, TCRdb lists one record per CDR3 protein. The table lists around 680,000 distinct CDR3 sequences, less than 10% of them singletons. This clonotype was seen many times. Antigen specificity is unknown. General study points: The study found excess low generation probability among twin-shared out-of-frame alpha sequences. Carriage of fewer insertions was seen in abundant cord blood beta clonotypes, whereas memory repertoires showed none.

The data also belong to a second study, concerning yellow fever vaccine responses in identical twins.

The material sequenced was PBMCs. This receptor was identified in a woman under 30 in good health.

DNA of the CDR3: TGTGCCAGCAGTTACTCGGGGACTAGCGGGAGACCCCATGAGCAGTTCTTC. Translation gives CASSYSGTSGRPHEQFF. The chain links TRBV6-2 or TRBV6-3 to TRBJ2-1, with 14 positions matching TRBD2. The germline CDR1 and CDR2 sequences are MNHEY and SVGEGT. This CDR3 contains 17 residues. V lost 0 bases to trimming and J lost 8 bases; unmatched junction nucleotides: 6.